The clone carrying this T cell receptor beta chain was detected only a few times. Its antigen is unknown. Since the library was made to target alpha chains, this beta chain is a stray read and its abundance is not meaningful. V gave up 6 bases and J gave up 4 bases; unmatched junction bases: 11. Per germline, CDR1 DFQATT and CDR2 SNEGSKA (reference sequence). The CDR3 is made up of 15 amino acids. TCR cDNA molecules were tagged individually, and each one carried a unique molecular identifier. TCRdb itself ran the 5' RACE reads through MiXCR, one entry per CDR3 protein. The sample lists about 4,000 distinct CDR3 sequences; approximately 55% were seen once. Sample time point: sample taken at primary tumor resection. TCRs were sequenced from unsorted whole RNA of tumor, nontumor lung or PBMC. Patients with untreated early-stage non-small cell lung cancer, numbering some 68, were the donors. This sample was included in a study of spatial heterogeneity in lung cancer. Overall study context: Beta-chain sequences consistently outnumbered alpha-chain sequences in detection.

General study points: Tumor TCRs that were ubiquitous and expanded showed up in blood more at resection than follow-up.

The receptor was isolated from a female donor with early-stage non-small cell lung cancer. Specimen: PBMCs, collected at surgery. The V call is TRBV20-1, the J call TRBJ2-7, with 11 bases aligning to TRBD2. The CDR3 bases are TGCAGTGCCCCGCCTAGCGGGAGGCCATCTTACGAGCAGTACTTC. Amino acid sequence: CSAPPSGRPSYEQYF.